This T cell receptor (beta chain) came from a study of somatic mutations in cytotoxic T cells in rheumatoid arthritis. In the study overall: Flow-sorting brought some V beta antibody-stained T-cell populations to nearly 100% purity, V beta1+ cells sequenced for TCRB among them.

The CD4+ and CD8+ fractions came from positive magnetic bead selection and were purity-checked by flow cytometry. Germline loops: CDR1 SGHTA, CDR2 FQGNSA. J was trimmed by 4 bases and V by 3 bases; bases with no gene match: 8. The CDR3 totals 15 residues. Profiled with immunoSEQ multiplex PCR; TCRdb holds only in-frame clones, not every one. This table has some 30,000 clones, around nine tenths appearing once. The V and J genes are TRBV7-2 and TRBJ2-5; 7 nucleotides match TRBD2. The source material was CD8+ T cells sorted from blood. This sequence was found in an adult with rheumatoid arthritis. CDR3 amino acids: CASSLERGYGETQYF. The CDR3 DNA reads TGTGCCAGCAGCTTGGAGCGGGGCTACGGAGAGACCCAGTACTTC. The full variable domain, rest sourced from reference TRBV7-2 and TRBJ2-5, is GAGVSQSPSNKVTEKGKDVELRCDPISGHTALYWYRQSLGQGLEFLIYFQGNSAPDKSGLPSDRFSAERTGGSVSTLTIQRTQQEDSAVYLCASSLERGYGETQYFGPGTRLLVL.